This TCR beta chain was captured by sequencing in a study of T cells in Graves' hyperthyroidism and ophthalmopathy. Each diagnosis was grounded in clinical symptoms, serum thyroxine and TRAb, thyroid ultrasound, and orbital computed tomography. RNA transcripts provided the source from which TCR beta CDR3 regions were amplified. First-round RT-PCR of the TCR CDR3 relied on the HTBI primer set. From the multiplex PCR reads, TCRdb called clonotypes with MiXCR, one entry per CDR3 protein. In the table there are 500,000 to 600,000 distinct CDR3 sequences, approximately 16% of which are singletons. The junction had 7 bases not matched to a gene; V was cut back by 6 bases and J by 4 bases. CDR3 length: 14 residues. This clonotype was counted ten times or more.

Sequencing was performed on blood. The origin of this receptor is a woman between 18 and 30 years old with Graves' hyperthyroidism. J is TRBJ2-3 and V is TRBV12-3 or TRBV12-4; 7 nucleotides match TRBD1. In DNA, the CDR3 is TGTGCCAGCAGCCATATACAGGGGTCAGATACGCAGTATTTT. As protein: CASSHIQGSDTQYF.